This is a list of T cell receptor beta chains from one sample in a study of shared clonotypes between healthy human individuals. Clones were sequenced by immunoSEQ multiplex PCR, and TCRdb holds only the in-frame ones, with some missing. The profile shows 2.3 million or so clones, 85% to 95% of them singletons. Sample: naive CD4+ T cells from PBMCs. Receptor source: a man aged 18 to 30 in good health. Some clones in this sample may be carry-over from other donors' samples. Each CDR3 is given with its conserved first and last residue. A D gene is named only where the DNA matches it firmly. Size is omitted from some rows. Given values are once, few, many or a class for expanded clones.

NA	TRBV7-2	NA	TRBJ1-4	TGTGCCAGCAGCTTAGTTCGGGACACAGGAAAACTGTTTTTT	CASSLVRDTGKLFF
NA	TRBV27	NA	TRBJ2-1	TGTGCCAGCAGTTTACAGGCTTGGGGGGCACGGAATGAGCAGTTCTTC	CASSLQAWGARNEQFF
TRBD1	TRBV6-1	NA	TRBJ1-1	TGTGCCAGCACGAGGGCAGGGGGGGACACTGAAGCTTTCTTT	CASTRAGGDTEAFF
NA	TRBV29-1	NA	TRBJ1-3	TGCAGCGTTGAATTGGGCGGGGGCTTGGGATATTTT	CSVELGGGLGYF
TRBD1	TRBV2	NA	TRBJ1-5	TGTGCCAGCAGGCGGCTGCAGGGGGATAGTCAGCCCCAGCATTTT	CASRRLQGDSQPQHF
NA	TRBV10-3	NA	TRBJ2-5	TGTGCCATCAGTGTCGAGCGGCAAGAGACCCAGTACTTC	CAISVERQETQYF
TRBD1	TRBV5-1	NA	TRBJ1-2	TGCGCCAGCAGCTTGGGACAGGGGAGTCGCGGCTACACCTTC	CASSLGQGSRGYTF
TRBD1	TRBV30	NA	TRBJ1-2	TGTGCCTGGAGTGTACGCCCCCACAGGGGGCCTTATGGCTACACCTTC	CAWSVRPHRGPYGYTF
NA	TRBV14	NA	TRBJ1-1	TGTGCCAGCAGCGCCAGGGATATGAACACTGAAGCTTTCTTT	CASSARDMNTEAFF
TRBD2	TRBV28	NA	TRBJ2-7	TGTGCCAGCAGTTTAGGTGGGTCCGGCGGGAGGACCTACGAGCAGTACTTC	CASSLGGSGGRTYEQYF
TRBD2	TRBV29-1	NA	TRBJ2-5	TGCAGCGTCATTGCGGGAGGAGGAGAGACCCAGTACTTC	CSVIAGGGETQYF
TRBD1	TRBV20-1	NA	TRBJ1-2	TGCAGTGCTAGTGTTGAGGGGGCCTACACCTTC	CSASVEGAYTF
NA	TRBV5-8	NA	TRBJ2-7	TGTGCCAGCAGCCGGCAGCAAAAAGGTTTATACGAGCAGTACTTC	CASSRQQKGLYEQYF
NA	TRBV5-1	NA	TRBJ2-7	TGCGCCAGCAGCCCTTACAGGGAAACCCACGAGCAGTACTTC	CASSPYRETHEQYF
NA	TRBV4-1	once	TRBJ2-5	TGCGCCAGCAGCCGATCCAGGGAAGAGACCCAGTACTTC	CASSRSREETQYF
NA	TRBV6-5	NA	TRBJ1-1	TGTGCCAGCAGTCTCCGGGGGGCGGGTCCTTTCTTT	CASSLRGAGPFF
TRBD2	TRBV11-2	NA	TRBJ2-7	TGTGCCAGCAGCTTAGGTGGGGGACTAGCGCCCCAGGGCGAGCAGTACTTC	CASSLGGGLAPQGEQYF
NA	TRBV11-2	NA	TRBJ2-7	TGTGCCAGCAGCCAACACGCCGAGCAGTACTTC	CASSQHAEQYF
NA	TRBV7-9	NA	TRBJ1-2	TGTGCCAGCAGCCGTCGAGGGTCTGGGGCCACCTATGGCTACACCTTC	CASSRRGSGATYGYTF
NA	TRBV5-1	NA	TRBJ2-2	TGCGCCAGCAGCTGGATTTTGAGGATAGCTTCCGGGGAGCTGTTTTTT	CASSWILRIASGELFF
TRBD1	TRBV30	NA	TRBJ1-5	TGTGCCTGGGACAGGGACAATCAGCCCCAGCATTTT	CAWDRDNQPQHF
NA	TRBV28	NA	TRBJ1-5	TGTGCCAGCAGTTTTGGATTGACTCGGATTAGGCCCAATCAGCCCCAGCATTTT	CASSFGLTRIRPNQPQHF
NA	TRBV19	NA	TRBJ2-7	TGTGCCAGTAGTATAGGGGACCGACAGTCCTACGAGCAGTACTTC	CASSIGDRQSYEQYF
NA	TRBV5-1	NA	TRBJ1-1	TGCGCCAGCAGCCGCCTCCAGCCCCCGGCGGCTTTCTTT	CASSRLQPPAAFF
NA	TRBV7-2	once	TRBJ1-1	TGTGCCAGCAGCTTATACAGGGCGAACACTGAAGCTTTCTTT	CASSLYRANTEAFF
NA	TRBV5-1	few	TRBJ1-2	TGCGCCAGCAGTCCCTTGGGCGGCGACTATGGCTACACCTTC	CASSPLGGDYGYTF
NA	TRBV14	NA	TRBJ2-1	TGTGCCAGCAAGGGTCAGGTAGCGAACAATGAGCAGTTCTTC	CASKGQVANNEQFF
NA	TRBV28	NA	TRBJ1-1	TGTGCCAGCAGCGCCGGGACACTGAACACTGAAGCTTTCTTT	CASSAGTLNTEAFF
TRBD2	TRBV5-1	NA	TRBJ2-7	TGCGCCAGCAGCTTGGTAGCGGGATCCTACGAGCAGTACTTC	CASSLVAGSYEQYF
NA	TRBV29-1	NA	TRBJ2-3	TGCAGCGTTGTCGGGGGGGGTAGACAGGGTACGCAGTATTTT	CSVVGGGRQGTQYF
TRBD2	TRBV2	NA	TRBJ2-1	TGTGCCAGCAGCCCAGGACTAGCGGGGCTCTACAATGAGCAGTTCTTC	CASSPGLAGLYNEQFF
NA	TRBV4-2	NA	TRBJ1-2	TGTGCCAGCAGCCAAGCCCCGACGGGGCCTAACTATGGCTACACCTTC	CASSQAPTGPNYGYTF
TRBD1	TRBV6-1	NA	TRBJ2-7	TGTGCCAGCAGTGCGCAGGGGGCCCTCTCGGGCGAGCAGTACTTC	CASSAQGALSGEQYF
NA	TRBV5-1	NA	TRBJ1-1	TGCGCCAGCAGCTCTACTTGGTCTTACACTGAAGCTTTCTTT	CASSSTWSYTEAFF
NA	TRBV5-1	NA	TRBJ1-4	TGCGCCAGCAGCTTGGCCAGCCTTAATGAAAAACTGTTTTTT	CASSLASLNEKLFF
NA	TRBV19	NA	TRBJ2-6	TGTGCCAGTAGTATAGATCGGAGGAGCTCTGGGGCCAACGTCCTGACTTTC	CASSIDRRSSGANVLTF
NA	TRBV30	once	TRBJ2-5	TGTGCCTGGGCCGGGACATCTTTGGGGGAGACCCAGTACTTC	CAWAGTSLGETQYF
NA	TRBV6-1	NA	TRBJ1-1	TGTGCCAGCAGTGAACAGCAGGGGATGAACACTGAAGCTTTCTTT	CASSEQQGMNTEAFF
NA	TRBV7-2	NA	TRBJ1-1	TGTGCCAGCAGCTTAGAATGGGGCACTGAAGCTTTCTTT	CASSLEWGTEAFF
NA	TRBV6-5	NA	TRBJ2-7	TGTGCCAGCAGCCTTAGGCGGGCCTTATCCTACGAGCAGTACTTC	CASSLRRALSYEQYF
TRBD1	TRBV4-2	NA	TRBJ2-1	TGTGCCAGCAGCCAAGATCCTGGCAGGGGGTACAATGAGCAGTTCTTC	CASSQDPGRGYNEQFF
NA	TRBV6-5	once	TRBJ2-7	TGTGCCAGCAGTAGGGAGAGGGATGGGTCCTACGAGCAGTACTTC	CASSRERDGSYEQYF
NA	TRBV9	NA	TRBJ2-5	TGTGCCAGCTCCCCCGAGGGGGAGACCCAGTACTTC	CASSPEGETQYF
NA	TRBV2	NA	TRBJ2-5	TGTGCCAGCTTCCGAGGGTCACAAGAGACCCAGTACTTC	CASFRGSQETQYF
NA	TRBV15	NA	TRBJ1-2	TGTGCCACCAGCAGGGACATACAGGGATCCTATGGCTACACCTTC	CATSRDIQGSYGYTF
NA	TRBV20-1	NA	TRBJ2-1	TGCAGTGCTCAACTTGCCGTCGAGCAGTTCTTC	CSAQLAVEQFF
NA	TRBV7-3	NA	TRBJ2-1	TGTGCCAGCAGCTTAGCCAGTTACCCGGGGGATGAGCAGTTCTTC	CASSLASYPGDEQFF
NA	TRBV30	NA	TRBJ1-2	TGTGCCTGGAGTGTCGGCCCTGGGTATGGCTACACCTTC	CAWSVGPGYGYTF